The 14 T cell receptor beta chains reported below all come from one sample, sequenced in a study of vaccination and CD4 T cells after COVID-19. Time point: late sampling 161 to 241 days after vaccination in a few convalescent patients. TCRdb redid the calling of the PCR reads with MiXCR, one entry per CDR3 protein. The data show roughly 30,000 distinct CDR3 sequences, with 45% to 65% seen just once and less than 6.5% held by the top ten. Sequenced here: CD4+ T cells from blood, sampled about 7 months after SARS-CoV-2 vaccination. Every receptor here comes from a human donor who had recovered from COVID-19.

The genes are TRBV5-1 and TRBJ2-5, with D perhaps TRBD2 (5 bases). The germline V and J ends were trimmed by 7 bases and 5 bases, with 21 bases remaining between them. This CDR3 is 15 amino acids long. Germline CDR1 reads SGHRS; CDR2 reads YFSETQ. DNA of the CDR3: TGCGCCAGCGGTCCGTCGGAGGCCCCTATGGAGACCCAGTACTTC. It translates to CASGPSEAPMETQYF.

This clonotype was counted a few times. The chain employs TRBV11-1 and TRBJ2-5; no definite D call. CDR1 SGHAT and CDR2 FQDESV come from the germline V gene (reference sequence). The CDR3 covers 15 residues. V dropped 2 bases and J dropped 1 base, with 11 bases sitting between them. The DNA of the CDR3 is TGTGCCAGCAGCTTACGTTCAGCTACCCAAGAGACCCAGTACTTC. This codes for CASSLRSATQETQYF.

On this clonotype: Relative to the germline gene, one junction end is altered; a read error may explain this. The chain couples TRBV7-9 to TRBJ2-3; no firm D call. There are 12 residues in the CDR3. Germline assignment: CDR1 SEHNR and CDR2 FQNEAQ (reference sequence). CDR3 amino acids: CASNLVSDTQYF. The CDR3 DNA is TGTGCCAGCAACTTAGTCTCAGATACGCAGTATTTT.

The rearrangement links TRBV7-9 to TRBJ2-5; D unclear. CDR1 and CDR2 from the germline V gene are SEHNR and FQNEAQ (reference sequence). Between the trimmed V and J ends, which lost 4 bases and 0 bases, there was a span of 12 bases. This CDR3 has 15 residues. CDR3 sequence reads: CASSWGTAYQETQYF. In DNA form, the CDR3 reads TGTGCCAGCAGCTGGGGAACAGCGTACCAAGAGACCCAGTACTTC.

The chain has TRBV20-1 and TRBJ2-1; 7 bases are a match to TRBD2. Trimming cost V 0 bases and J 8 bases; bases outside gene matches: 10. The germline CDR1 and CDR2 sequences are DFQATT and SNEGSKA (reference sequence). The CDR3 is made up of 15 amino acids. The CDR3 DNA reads TGCAGTGCTAGAGAGTCTAGCGGTGGTGGGGATGAGCAGTTCTTC. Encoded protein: CSARESSGGGDEQFF.

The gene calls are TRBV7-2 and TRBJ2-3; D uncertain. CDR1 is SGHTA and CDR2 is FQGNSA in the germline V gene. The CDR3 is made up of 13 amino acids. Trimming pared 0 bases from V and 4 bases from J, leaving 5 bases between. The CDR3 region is CASSLASADTQYF. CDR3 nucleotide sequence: TGTGCCAGCAGCTTAGCTTCGGCAGATACGCAGTATTTT.

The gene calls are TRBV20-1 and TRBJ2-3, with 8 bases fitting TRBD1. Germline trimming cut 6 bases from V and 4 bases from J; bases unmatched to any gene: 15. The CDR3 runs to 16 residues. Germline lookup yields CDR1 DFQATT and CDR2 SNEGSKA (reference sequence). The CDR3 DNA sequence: TGCAGTGCAAGGCGCCCAACGACAGGGGACTCAGATACGCAGTATTTT. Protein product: CSARRPTTGDSDTQYF.

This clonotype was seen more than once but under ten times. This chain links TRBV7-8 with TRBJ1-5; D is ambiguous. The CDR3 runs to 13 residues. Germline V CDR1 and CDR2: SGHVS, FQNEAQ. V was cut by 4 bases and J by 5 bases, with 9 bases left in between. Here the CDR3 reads CASSSGWHQPQHF. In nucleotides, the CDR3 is TGTGCCAGCAGCTCCGGATGGCATCAGCCCCAGCATTTT.

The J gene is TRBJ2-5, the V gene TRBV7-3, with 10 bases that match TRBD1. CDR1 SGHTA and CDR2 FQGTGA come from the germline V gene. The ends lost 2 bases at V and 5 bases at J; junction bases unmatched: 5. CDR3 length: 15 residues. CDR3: CASSLGTGEAETQYF. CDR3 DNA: TGTGCCAGCAGCTTAGGGACAGGGGAGGCGGAGACCCAGTACTTC.

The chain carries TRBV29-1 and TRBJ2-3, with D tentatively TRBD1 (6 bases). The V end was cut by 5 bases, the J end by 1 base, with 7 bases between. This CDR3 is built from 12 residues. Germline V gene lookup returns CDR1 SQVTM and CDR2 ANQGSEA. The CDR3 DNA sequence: TGCAGCGTTCACAGGGGCACAGATACGCAGTATTTT. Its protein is CSVHRGTDTQYF.

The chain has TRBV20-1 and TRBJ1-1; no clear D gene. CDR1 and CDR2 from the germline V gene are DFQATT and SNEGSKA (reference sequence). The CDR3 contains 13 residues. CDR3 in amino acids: CTIYRKFDTEAFF. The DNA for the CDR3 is TGCACAATATACCGGAAGTTTGACACTGAAGCTTTCTTT.

This chain's CDR3 is CASRPGYEETQYF. The CDR3 region has the DNA TGCGCCAGCAGACCCGGATATGAGGAGACCCAGTACTTC. V usage is TRBV5-1 and J usage is TRBJ2-5; D uncertain. This CDR3 spans 13 amino acids. Germline V gene sequence: CDR1 SGHRS, CDR2 YFSETQ. The V end lost 5 bases, the J end lost 5 bases, and 13 bases lay between the germline ends.

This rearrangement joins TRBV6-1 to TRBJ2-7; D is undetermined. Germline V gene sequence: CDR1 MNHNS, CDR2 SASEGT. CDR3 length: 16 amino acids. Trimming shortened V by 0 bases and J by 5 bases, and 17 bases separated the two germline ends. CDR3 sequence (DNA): TGTGCCAGCAGTGAAGCGACTCGACCAACCGGCCACGAGCAGTACTTC. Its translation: CASSEATRPTGHEQYF.

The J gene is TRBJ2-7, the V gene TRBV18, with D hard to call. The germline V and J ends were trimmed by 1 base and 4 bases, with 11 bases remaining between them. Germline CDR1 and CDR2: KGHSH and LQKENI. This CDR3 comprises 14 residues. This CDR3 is CASSPQKDAYEQYF. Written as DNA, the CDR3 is TGTGCCAGCTCACCACAAAAGGACGCTTACGAGCAGTACTTC.